The present T cell receptor (beta chain) was sequenced within a study of blood T cell repertoires in COVID-19 (dated by TCRdb to 2018 to 2021). Context from the whole study: Samples covering the acute and convalescent phases of COVID-19 were provided by collaborators in the United States, Italy and Spain. Deeply sampled blood TCRbeta repertoires from subjects exposed to, actively infected with, or recovered from COVID-19 were included in the dataset. The sample metadata nearly always contained a de-identified subject ID, COVID-19 status, age in years and sex. Where available, HLA class I and class II types were obtained from metadata supplied by the sample provider rather than from assay-based typing. The material from the prospective study consisted of cDNA or gDNA derived from T cells, B-cell-depleted T cells, or PBMCs. The repertoires were released in a freely available public database intended as a resource for research on the immune response to SARS-CoV-2. Samples came from the ongoing ImmuneRACE study (first 160 participants) plus 1,254 subjects from 6 global collaborators. Points the paper makes about the study in general: Clinical and demographic metadata were provided uncurated, with the amount varying by source and participant.

Comment on this clone: Its antigen is currently not known. The input lacks base qualities; no much larger clone sits a single base away.

TCRbeta CDR3 regions were amplified from genomic DNA by means of the immunoSEQ Assay, a bias-controlled multiplex PCR. The study's processing was this. Within the assay, amplification of reference gene primers was used to estimate how many nucleated cells each sample contained. To quantify the absolute abundance of each unique TCRbeta CDR3 rearrangement, sequence reads were collapsed and filtered. For each sample, productive Simpson clonality was calculated by taking the square root of Simpson's diversity index across productive rearrangements. Entries here come from immuneACCESS through TCRdb and include only in-frame sequences with V and J called. Some clones fail to appear in such tables; in the studies checked, an unresolved V gene covers under half of the shortfall, and the cause of the remainder is unknown. Clone size and the V and J calls come from that table; the DNA yielded D and trimming. In all, the sample holds a few hundred thousand clones, and approximately 84% of those were seen once. Jointly, the top ten make up approximately 0.99% of the sample.

CDR1 and CDR2, per the germline V gene, are KGHDR and SFDVKD. From cysteine to phenylalanine, the CDR3 is 15 amino acids long. CDR3 DNA only is kept here, 45 bases in frame from base 1. V is cut back by 2 bases and J by 5 bases, with 5 bases in the junction unmatched. Enrolling through a virtual design, the prospective study's participants ranged in age from roughly 18 to 95 years and lived across some 23 United States geographic areas. In the prospective study, cohorts were assigned on the basis of participant-reported clinical history obtained from a screening survey and a study questionnaire. For ImmuneRACE Cohort 3, a participant was defined as recovered based on two consecutive negative NP/OP PCR tests, clearance by a healthcare professional, or resolution of symptoms. In the prospective study, whole blood, serum and a nasopharyngeal or oropharyngeal swab were collected from each participant by mobile phlebotomists. Participants in the prospective study had the option to provide additional blood draws and questionnaires over a roughly two-month period. Blood samples from the prospective study were shipped frozen or at room temperature prior to DNA extraction.

The receptor's source is a woman in her thirties who had recovered from COVID-19. Sequencing was done on a sample of PBMCs or T cells enriched from blood (not recorded which). The chain links TRBV24-1 with TRBJ2-5, with 9 central nucleotides matching TRBD1. The nucleotide sequence reads as follows: TGTGCCACCAGTGATTCGGGACAGGGACGGGAGACCCAGTACTTC. It specifies CATSDSGQGRETQYF.